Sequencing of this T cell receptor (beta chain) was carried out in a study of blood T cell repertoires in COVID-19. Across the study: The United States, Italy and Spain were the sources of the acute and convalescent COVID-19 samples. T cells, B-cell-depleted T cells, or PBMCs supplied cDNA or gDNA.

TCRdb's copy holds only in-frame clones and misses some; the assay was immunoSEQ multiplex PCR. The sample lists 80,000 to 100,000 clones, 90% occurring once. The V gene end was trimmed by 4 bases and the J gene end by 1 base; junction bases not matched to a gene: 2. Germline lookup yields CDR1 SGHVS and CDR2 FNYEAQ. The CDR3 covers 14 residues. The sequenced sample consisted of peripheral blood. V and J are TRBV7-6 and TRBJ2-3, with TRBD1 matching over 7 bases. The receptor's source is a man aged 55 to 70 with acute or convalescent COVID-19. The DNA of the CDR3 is TGTGCCAGCAGCTCCGGACAGGGCACAGATACGCAGTATTTT. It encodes CASSSGQGTDTQYF.